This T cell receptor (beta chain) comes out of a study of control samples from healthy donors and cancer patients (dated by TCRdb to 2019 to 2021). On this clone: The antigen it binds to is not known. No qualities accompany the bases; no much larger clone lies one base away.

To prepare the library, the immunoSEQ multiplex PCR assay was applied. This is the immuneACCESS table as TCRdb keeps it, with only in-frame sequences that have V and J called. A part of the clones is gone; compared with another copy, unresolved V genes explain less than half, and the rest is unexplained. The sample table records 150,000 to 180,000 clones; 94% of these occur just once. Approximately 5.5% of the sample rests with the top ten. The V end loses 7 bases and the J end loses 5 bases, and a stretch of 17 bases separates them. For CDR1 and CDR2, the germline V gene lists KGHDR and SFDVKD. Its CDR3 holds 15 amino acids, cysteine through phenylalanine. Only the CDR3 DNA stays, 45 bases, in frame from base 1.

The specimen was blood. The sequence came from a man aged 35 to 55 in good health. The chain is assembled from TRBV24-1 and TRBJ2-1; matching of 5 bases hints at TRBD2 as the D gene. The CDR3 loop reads CATSSRLGVNNEQFF. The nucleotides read TGTGCCACCAGCTCTCGGCTCGGGGTCAACAATGAGCAGTTCTTC.